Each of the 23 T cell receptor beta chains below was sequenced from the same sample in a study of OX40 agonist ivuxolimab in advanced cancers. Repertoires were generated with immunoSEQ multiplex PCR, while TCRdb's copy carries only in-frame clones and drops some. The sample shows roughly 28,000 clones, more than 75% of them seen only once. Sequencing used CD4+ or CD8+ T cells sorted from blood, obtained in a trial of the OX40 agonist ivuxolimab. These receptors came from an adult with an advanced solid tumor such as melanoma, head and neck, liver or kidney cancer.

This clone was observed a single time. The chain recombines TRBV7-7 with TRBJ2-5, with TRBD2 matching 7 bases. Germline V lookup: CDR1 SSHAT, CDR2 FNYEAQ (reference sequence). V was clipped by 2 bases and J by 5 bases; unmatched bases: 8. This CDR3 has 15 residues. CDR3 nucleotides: TGTGCCAGCAGCTTATGGCTAGCGGCTGGGGAGACCCAGTACTTC. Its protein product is CASSLWLAAGETQYF.

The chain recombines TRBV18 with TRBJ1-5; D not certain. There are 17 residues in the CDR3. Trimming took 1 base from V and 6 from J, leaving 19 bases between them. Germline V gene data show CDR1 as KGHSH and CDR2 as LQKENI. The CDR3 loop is CASSPLPGRRDFQPQHF. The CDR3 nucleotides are TGTGCCAGCTCACCACTTCCCGGCCGGCGGGATTTTCAGCCCCAGCATTTT.

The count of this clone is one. CDR3 sequence (DNA): TGCGCCAGCAGCCATGCAGAGAACACCGGGGAGCTGTTTTTT. It specifies CASSHAENTGELFF. The chain joins TRBV4-1 to TRBJ2-2, with D hard to call. The germline V gene encodes CDR1 MGHRA and CDR2 YSYEKL. There are 14 residues in the CDR3. Between the trimmed V and J ends, which lost 3 bases and 1 base, there was a span of 6 bases.

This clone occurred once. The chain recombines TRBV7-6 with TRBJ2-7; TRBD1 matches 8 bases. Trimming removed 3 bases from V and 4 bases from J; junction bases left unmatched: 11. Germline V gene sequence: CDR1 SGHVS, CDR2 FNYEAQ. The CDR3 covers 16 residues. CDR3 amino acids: CASSLDRVYPPYEQYF. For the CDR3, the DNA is TGTGCCAGCAGCTTGGACAGGGTCTACCCCCCTTACGAGCAGTACTTC.

In nucleotides, the CDR3 is TGTGCCAGCGCCGACCGGGGGGGGAAAGATACGCAGTATTTT. This gives the protein CASADRGGKDTQYF. The V and J genes are TRBV27 and TRBJ2-3, with 8 bases aligning to TRBD2. CDR1 and CDR2 from the germline V gene are MNHEY and SMNVEV (reference sequence). V lost 8 bases, J lost 5 bases, and 9 bases stayed unmatched. The CDR3 extends over 14 amino acids.

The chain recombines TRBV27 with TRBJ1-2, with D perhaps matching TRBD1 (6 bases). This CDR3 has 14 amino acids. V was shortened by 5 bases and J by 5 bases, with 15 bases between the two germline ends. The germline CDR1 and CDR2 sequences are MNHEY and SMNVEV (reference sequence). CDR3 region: CASSRGGRIYGYTF. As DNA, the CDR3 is TGTGCCAGCAGTCGAGGGGGGAGGATTTATGGCTACACCTTC.

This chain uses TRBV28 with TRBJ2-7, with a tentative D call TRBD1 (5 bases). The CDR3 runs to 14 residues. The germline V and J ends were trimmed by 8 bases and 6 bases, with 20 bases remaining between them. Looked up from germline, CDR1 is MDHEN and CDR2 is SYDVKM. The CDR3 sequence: CASGLRTFSGEQYF. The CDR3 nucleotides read TGTGCCAGCGGATTACGGACATTCTCGGGCGAGCAGTACTTC.

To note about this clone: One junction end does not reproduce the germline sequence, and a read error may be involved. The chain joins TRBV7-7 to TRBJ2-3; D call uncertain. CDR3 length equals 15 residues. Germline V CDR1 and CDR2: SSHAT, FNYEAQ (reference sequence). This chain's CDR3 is CASSLEIGSTDTQYF. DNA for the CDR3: TGTGCTAGCAGCTTAGAGATAGGGTCAACAGATACGCAGTATTTT.

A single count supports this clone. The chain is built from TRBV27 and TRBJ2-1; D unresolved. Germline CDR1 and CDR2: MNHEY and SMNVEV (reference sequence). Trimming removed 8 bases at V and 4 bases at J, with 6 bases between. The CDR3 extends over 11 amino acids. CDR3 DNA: TGTGCCAGCGGGCTATACAATGAGCAGTTCTTC. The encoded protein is CASGLYNEQFF.

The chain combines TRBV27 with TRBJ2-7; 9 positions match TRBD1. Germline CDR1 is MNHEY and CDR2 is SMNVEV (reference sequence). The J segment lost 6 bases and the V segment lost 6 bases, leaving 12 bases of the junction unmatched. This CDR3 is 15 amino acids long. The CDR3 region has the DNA TGTGCCAGCAGCTCAATTAGGGACAGGGAGACCGAGCAGTACTTC. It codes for CASSSIRDRETEQYF.

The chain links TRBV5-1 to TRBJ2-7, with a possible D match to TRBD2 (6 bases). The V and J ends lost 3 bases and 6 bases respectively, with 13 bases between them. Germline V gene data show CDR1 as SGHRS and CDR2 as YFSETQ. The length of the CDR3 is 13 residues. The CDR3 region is CASSSLLAGEQYF. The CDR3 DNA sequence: TGCGCCAGCAGCTCCCTACTAGCTGGCGAGCAGTACTTC.

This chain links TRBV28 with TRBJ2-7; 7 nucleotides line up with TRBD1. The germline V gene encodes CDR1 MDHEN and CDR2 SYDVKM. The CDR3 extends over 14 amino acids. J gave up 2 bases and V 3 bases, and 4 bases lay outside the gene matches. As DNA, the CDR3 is TGTGCCAGCAGTTTTTGGGACAGACCCTACGAGCAGTACTTC. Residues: CASSFWDRPYEQYF. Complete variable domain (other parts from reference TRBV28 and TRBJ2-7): DVKVTQSSRYLVKRTGEKVFLECVQDMDHENMFWYRQDPGLGLRLIYFSYDVKMKEKGDIPEGYSVSREKKERFSLILESASTNQTSMYLCASSFWDRPYEQYFGPGTRLTVT.

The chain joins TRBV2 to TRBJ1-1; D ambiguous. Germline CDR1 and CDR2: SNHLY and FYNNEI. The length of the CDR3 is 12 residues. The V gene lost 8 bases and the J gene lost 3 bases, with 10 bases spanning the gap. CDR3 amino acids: CASQAGYTEAFF. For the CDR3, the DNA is TGTGCCAGCCAAGCTGGGTACACTGAAGCTTTCTTT. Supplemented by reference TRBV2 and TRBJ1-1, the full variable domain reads EPEVTQTPSHQVTQMGQEVILRCVPISNHLYFYWYRQILGQKVEFLVSFYNNEISEKSEIFDDQFSVERPDGSNFTLKIRSTKLEDSAMYFCASQAGYTEAFFGQGTRLTVV.

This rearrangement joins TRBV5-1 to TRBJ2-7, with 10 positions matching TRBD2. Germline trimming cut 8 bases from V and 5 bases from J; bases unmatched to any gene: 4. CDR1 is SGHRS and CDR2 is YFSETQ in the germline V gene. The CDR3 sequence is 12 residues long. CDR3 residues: CASTLAGDEQYF. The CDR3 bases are TGCGCCAGTACCCTAGCGGGAGACGAGCAGTACTTC.

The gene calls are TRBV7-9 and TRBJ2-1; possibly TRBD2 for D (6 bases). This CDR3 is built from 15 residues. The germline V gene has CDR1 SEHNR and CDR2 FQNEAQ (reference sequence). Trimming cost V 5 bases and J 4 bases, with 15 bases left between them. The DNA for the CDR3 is TGTGCCAGCAGCCCCCTGGGGGGTGGATACAATGAGCAGTTCTTC. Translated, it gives CASSPLGGGYNEQFF.

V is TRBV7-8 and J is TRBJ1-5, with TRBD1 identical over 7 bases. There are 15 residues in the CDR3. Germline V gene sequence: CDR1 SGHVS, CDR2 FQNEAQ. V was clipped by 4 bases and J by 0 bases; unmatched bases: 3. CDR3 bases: TGTGCCAGCAGCTCTCAGGGGGATAGCAATCAGCCCCAGCATTTT. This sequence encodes CASSSQGDSNQPQHF.

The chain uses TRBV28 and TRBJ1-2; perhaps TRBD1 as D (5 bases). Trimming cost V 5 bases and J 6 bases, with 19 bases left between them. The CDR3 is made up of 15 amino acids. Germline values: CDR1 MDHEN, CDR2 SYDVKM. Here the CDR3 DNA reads TGTGCCAGCAGTCCAAGGGGTCTTGCGGGCCATGGCTACACCTTC. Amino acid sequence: CASSPRGLAGHGYTF.

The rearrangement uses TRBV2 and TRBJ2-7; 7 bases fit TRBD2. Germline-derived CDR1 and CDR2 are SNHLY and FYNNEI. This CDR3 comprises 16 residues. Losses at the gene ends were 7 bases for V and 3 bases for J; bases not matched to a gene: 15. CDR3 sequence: CASTTTVASGNYEQYF. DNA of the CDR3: TGTGCCAGCACAACAACGGTGGCTAGCGGAAACTACGAGCAGTACTTC.

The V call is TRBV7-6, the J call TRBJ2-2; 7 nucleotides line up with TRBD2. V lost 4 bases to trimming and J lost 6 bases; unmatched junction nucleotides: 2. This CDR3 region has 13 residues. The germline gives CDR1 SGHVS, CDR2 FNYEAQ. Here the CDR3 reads CASSSAGAGELFF. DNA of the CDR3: TGTGCCAGCAGCTCCGCGGGGGCCGGGGAGCTGTTTTTT.

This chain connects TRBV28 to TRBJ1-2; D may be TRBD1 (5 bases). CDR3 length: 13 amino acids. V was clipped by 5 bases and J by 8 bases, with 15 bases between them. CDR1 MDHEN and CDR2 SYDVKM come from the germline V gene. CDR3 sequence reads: CASSRPGKGGYTF. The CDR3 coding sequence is TGTGCCAGCAGTCGACCGGGGAAGGGGGGCTACACCTTC.

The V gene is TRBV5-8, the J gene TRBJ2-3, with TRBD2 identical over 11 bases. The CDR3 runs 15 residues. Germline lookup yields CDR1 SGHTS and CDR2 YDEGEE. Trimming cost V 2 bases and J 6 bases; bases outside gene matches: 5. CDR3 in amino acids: CASSLTSGRLDTQYF. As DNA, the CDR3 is TGTGCCAGCAGCTTAACTAGCGGGAGATTGGATACGCAGTATTTT.

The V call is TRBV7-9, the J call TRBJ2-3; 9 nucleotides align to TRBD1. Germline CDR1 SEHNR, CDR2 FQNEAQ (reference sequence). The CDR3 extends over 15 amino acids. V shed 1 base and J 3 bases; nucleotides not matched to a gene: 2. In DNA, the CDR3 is TGTGCCAGCAGCTTAGTGGGACAGGGAACAGATACGCAGTATTTT. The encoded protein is CASSLVGQGTDTQYF.

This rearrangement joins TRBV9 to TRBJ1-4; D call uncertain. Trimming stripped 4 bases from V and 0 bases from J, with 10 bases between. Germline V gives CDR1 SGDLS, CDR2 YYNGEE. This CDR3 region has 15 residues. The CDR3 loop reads CASSYAGATNEKLFF. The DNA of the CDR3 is TGTGCCAGCAGCTATGCAGGAGCAACTAATGAAAAACTGTTTTTT.